Sequencing of this TCR beta chain was carried out in a study of blood T cell repertoires in COVID-19. This clone was seen a handful of times. The protocol was immunoSEQ multiplex PCR, while the TCRdb copy is restricted to in-frame clones and leaves out a portion. The sample carries approximately 200,000 clones, 87% recorded once. In assigning cohorts, the study relied on participant-reported clinical history. Trimming removed 4 bases from V and 9 bases from J, with 16 bases in between. The CDR3 sequence is 14 residues long. The germline gives CDR1 SNHLY, CDR2 FYNNEI. Sequencing used PBMCs or T cells enriched from blood (not recorded which). The sequence was obtained from a man aged 25 to 40 who had recovered from COVID-19. The rearrangement links TRBV2 to TRBJ2-1; no clear D gene. The CDR3 sequence is CASSAGSKVTEQFF. Written as DNA, the CDR3 is TGTGCCAGCAGTGCAGGATCTAAAGTCACTGAGCAGTTCTTC.